This T cell receptor beta chain was sequenced during a study of metastatic and nonmetastatic thyroid tumors. Study-level information: Patients with malignant and benign thyroid disease provided blood and tumor or nodule tissue, whose repertoires were compared. Study-wide results and limits: TCR beta diversity was reportedly significantly higher in malignant thyroid tumors than benign nodules, in blood and tumor.

How the authors handled the data: CDR3 was compared across clinicopathological groups, and the resulting differences were used to build a distant-metastasis classifier for papillary thyroid cancer. MiXCR was used by TCRdb to re-call the PCR reads. Clone size and V and J calls follow TCRdb, not the original study. The sample shows about 35,000 clones, roughly a fifth of them seen only once. This clone came up many times. What it binds is not known. CDR3 length equals 14 residues. Germline V gene sequence: CDR1 MGHDK, CDR2 SYGVNS. Trimming stripped 1 base from V and 2 bases from J, with 9 bases between. Treatment of any kind had been given to no patient before thyroid surgery.

This sequence was found in a female donor with papillary thyroid cancer or a benign thyroid nodule (not recorded which). Some clones in this sample may be carry-over from other donors' samples. Sequencing was done on a sample of blood. V is TRBV25-1 and J is TRBJ2-7, with D hard to call. CDR3: CASSEFGRAYEQYF. The CDR3 DNA is TGTGCCAGCAGTGAATTTGGCAGAGCCTACGAGCAGTACTTC.